This is a list of T cell receptor beta chains from one sample in a study of cytomegalovirus exposure and HLA in healthy donors. Measured with immunoSEQ multiplex PCR; TCRdb has only the in-frame clones, and not every one. The top ten hold over 7.5% of the sample, which has roughly 100,000 clones, 77% seen once. What was sequenced was PBMCs. The receptors here all came from a woman in her thirties or forties in good health and CMV-seropositive. CDR3s include the opening cysteine and the closing phenylalanine or tryptophan. A D gene is named only where the DNA matches it firmly. The size of a clone is reported for some rows only, either as once, few or many, or as a class for expanded clones.

V gene	D gene	clone size	J gene	CDR3 protein	CDR3 DNA
TRBV28	TRBD1	NA	TRBJ1-2	CASSVPPRQGARGYTF	TGTGCCAGCAGTGTCCCGCCGCGACAGGGGGCAAGGGGCTACACCTTC
TRBV6-5	NA	NA	TRBJ1-1	CASSAGGVRDTEAFF	TGTGCCAGCAGTGCGGGGGGGGTAAGGGACACTGAAGCTTTCTTT
TRBV7-8	NA	NA	TRBJ2-5	CASSWGLQAGFETQYF	TGTGCCAGCAGCTGGGGGCTACAGGCGGGTTTTGAGACCCAGTACTTC
TRBV28	NA	NA	TRBJ1-4	CASSGHNEKLFF	TGTGCCAGCAGCGGACATAATGAAAAACTGTTTTTT
TRBV5-6	NA	NA	TRBJ2-7	CASSQQGDFKYF	TGTGCCAGCAGCCAACAGGGCGACTTCAAGTACTTC
TRBV5-1	TRBD1	NA	TRBJ1-1	CASSLGQGKTEAFF	TGCGCCAGCAGCTTAGGACAGGGGAAAACTGAAGCTTTCTTT
TRBV7-2	TRBD1	NA	TRBJ2-3	CASSWDRATDTQYF	TGTGCCAGCAGCTGGGACAGGGCGACAGATACGCAGTATTTT
TRBV4-1	NA	NA	TRBJ1-2	CASSHQNINYGYTF	TGCGCCAGCAGCCATCAGAATATTAACTATGGCTACACCTTC
TRBV5-1	NA	NA	TRBJ2-3	CASSLPTSTDTQYF	TGCGCCAGCAGCCTGCCGACTAGCACAGATACGCAGTATTTT
TRBV28	NA	few	TRBJ2-7	CASRYREMSYEQYF	TGTGCCAGCAGATACAGGGAAATGAGTTACGAGCAGTACTTC
TRBV2	NA	NA	TRBJ2-1	CASSDLRDEQFF	TGTGCCAGCAGTGACCTGCGGGATGAGCAGTTCTTC
TRBV7-9	TRBD1	NA	TRBJ1-6	CASSGQESLYNSPLHF	TGTGCCAGCAGCGGACAGGAAAGTCTCTATAATTCACCCCTCCACTTT
TRBV28	TRBD1	NA	TRBJ1-5	CASSFPLQPGGGNQPQHF	TGTGCCAGCAGTTTCCCGCTACAGCCAGGGGGTGGCAATCAGCCCCAGCATTTT
TRBV21-1	NA	few	TRBJ1-1	CASSKGVRNNTEAFF	TGTGCCAGCAGCAAAGGGGTGAGGAATAACACTGAAGCTTTCTTT
TRBV5-4	TRBD2	NA	TRBJ2-1	CASREREGPPEQFF	TGTGCCAGCAGGGAGCGGGAGGGCCCTCCTGAGCAGTTCTTC
TRBV4-1	TRBD2	NA	TRBJ2-7	CASSPGTSLSEQYF	TGCGCCAGCAGCCCCGGGACTAGCTTGTCCGAGCAGTACTTC
TRBV6-1	NA	NA	TRBJ1-5	CASTGTTNNQPQHF	TGTGCCAGCACAGGGACAACAAACAATCAGCCCCAGCATTTT
TRBV19	NA	NA	TRBJ2-7	CASLIRPTALYEQYF	TGTGCCAGCCTAATAAGACCGACAGCGCTCTACGAGCAGTACTTC
TRBV28	TRBD1	NA	TRBJ1-6	CASSLPTIRGYSPLHF	TGTGCCAGCAGTTTACCCACCATCAGGGGGTACTCACCCCTCCACTTT
TRBV18	NA	NA	TRBJ2-3	CASSPTQGSDTQYF	TGTGCCAGCTCACCGACCCAGGGCTCAGATACGCAGTATTTT
TRBV21-1	NA	NA	TRBJ1-5	CASSKGPGRGDSNQPQHF	TGTGCCAGCAGCAAGGGACCGGGGCGGGGGGATAGCAATCAGCCCCAGCATTTT
TRBV27	NA	NA	TRBJ2-5	CASSFGGRIQETQYF	TGTGCCAGCAGTTTCGGGGGTCGTATACAAGAGACCCAGTACTTC
TRBV4-1	NA	NA	TRBJ1-5	CASSQVVIPTGRTNQPQHF	TGCGCCAGCAGCCAAGTTGTCATCCCAACAGGGAGAACTAATCAGCCCCAGCATTTT
TRBV9	NA	NA	TRBJ1-5	CASSVEGHADQPQHF	TGTGCCAGCAGCGTAGAGGGGCACGCGGATCAGCCCCAGCATTTT
TRBV9	TRBD1	NA	TRBJ1-2	CASSDGYRGQNYGYTF	TGTGCCAGCAGCGACGGATACAGGGGACAGAATTATGGCTACACCTTC
TRBV15	NA	NA	TRBJ2-7	CATSRRPGEQYF	TGTGCCACCAGCAGACGACCGGGAGAGCAGTACTTC
TRBV2	NA	NA	TRBJ1-1	CASSEVGGNTEAFF	TGTGCCAGCAGTGAGGTTGGAGGGAACACTGAAGCTTTCTTT
TRBV15	TRBD2	NA	TRBJ2-3	CATSRDWLAGPNTDTQYF	TGTGCCACCAGCAGAGATTGGTTAGCGGGACCCAACACAGATACGCAGTATTTT
TRBV9	NA	NA	TRBJ1-1	CASSVGVDTEAFF	TGTGCCAGCAGCGTCGGGGTGGACACTGAAGCTTTCTTT
TRBV7-9	TRBD2	NA	TRBJ2-1	CASSQTSGGADEQFF	TGTGCCAGCAGCCAGACTAGCGGGGGGGCCGATGAGCAGTTCTTC
TRBV25-1	NA	NA	TRBJ1-5	CASSYGVSNQPQHF	TGTGCCAGCAGTTACGGGGTTAGCAATCAGCCCCAGCATTTT
TRBV4-1	TRBD1	once	TRBJ2-1	CASSQEGTASGQFF	TGCGCCAGCAGCCAAGAGGGGACAGCCTCAGGGCAGTTCTTC
TRBV4-1	NA	NA	TRBJ1-2	CASSRTGVINYGYTF	TGCGCCAGCAGCCGAACCGGGGTCATAAACTATGGCTACACCTTC
TRBV4-2	TRBD2	few	TRBJ2-5	CASSRQTSRAQETQYF	TGTGCCAGCAGCCGCCAGACTAGCAGAGCCCAAGAGACCCAGTACTTC
TRBV4-2	NA	NA	TRBJ1-4	CASSPPGLRGMEKLFF	TGTGCCAGCAGCCCCCCGGGACTGCGGGGGATGGAAAAACTGTTTTTT
TRBV19	NA	NA	TRBJ2-5	CASSIAIRASGFQETQYF	TGTGCCAGTAGTATAGCGATCCGTGCCTCAGGTTTCCAAGAGACCCAGTACTTC
TRBV28	NA	NA	TRBJ1-2	CASASRGGYTF	TGTGCCAGCGCGTCACGCGGTGGCTACACCTTC
TRBV28	NA	NA	TRBJ1-1	CASSLQGWTEAFF	TGTGCCAGCAGTTTACAGGGATGGACTGAAGCTTTCTTT
TRBV5-1	NA	NA	TRBJ1-1	CASAPGGARTEAFF	TGCGCCAGCGCGCCAGGCGGGGCGCGGACTGAAGCTTTCTTT
TRBV18	NA	NA	TRBJ2-3	CASSPQGGADTQYF	TGTGCCAGCTCACCACAGGGGGGGGCAGATACGCAGTATTTT
TRBV2	TRBD2	NA	TRBJ2-5	CASSVGLAGGPETQYF	TGTGCCAGCAGTGTCGGACTAGCGGGGGGGCCGGAGACCCAGTACTTC
TRBV5-6	TRBD1	once	TRBJ1-1	CASSGTDRGNTEAFF	TGTGCCAGCAGCGGAACGGACAGGGGGAACACTGAAGCTTTCTTT
TRBV9	TRBD1	NA	TRBJ2-6	CASSQGAGANVLTF	TGTGCCAGCAGTCAGGGGGCTGGGGCCAACGTCCTGACTTTC
TRBV28	NA	NA	TRBJ1-2	CASGTGNYGYTF	TGTGCCAGTGGAACAGGGAACTATGGCTACACCTTC
TRBV6-5	NA	NA	TRBJ1-4	CASRGQANEKLFF	TGTGCCAGCAGGGGGCAGGCTAATGAAAAACTGTTTTTT
TRBV9	TRBD2	NA	TRBJ2-2	CASSVSSGGAVTGELFF	TGTGCCAGCAGCGTTTCTAGCGGGGGGGCGGTCACCGGGGAGCTGTTTTTT
TRBV13	TRBD2	NA	TRBJ2-7	CASSFKGLAGPYEQYF	TGTGCCAGCAGCTTTAAAGGACTAGCGGGACCTTACGAGCAGTACTTC